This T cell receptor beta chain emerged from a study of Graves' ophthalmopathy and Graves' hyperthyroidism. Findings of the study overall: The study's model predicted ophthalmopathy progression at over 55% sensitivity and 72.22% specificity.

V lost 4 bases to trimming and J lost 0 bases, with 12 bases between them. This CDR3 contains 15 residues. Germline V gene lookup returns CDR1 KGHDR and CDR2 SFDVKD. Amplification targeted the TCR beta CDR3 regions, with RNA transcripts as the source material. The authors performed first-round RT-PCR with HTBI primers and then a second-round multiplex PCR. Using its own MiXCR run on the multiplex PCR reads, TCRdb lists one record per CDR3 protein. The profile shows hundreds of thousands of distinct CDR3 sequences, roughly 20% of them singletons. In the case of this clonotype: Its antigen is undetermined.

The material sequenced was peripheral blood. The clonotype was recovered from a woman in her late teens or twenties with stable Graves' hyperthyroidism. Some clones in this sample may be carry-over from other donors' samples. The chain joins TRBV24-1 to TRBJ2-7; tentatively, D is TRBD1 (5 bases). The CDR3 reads CATSDPRVSSYEQYF. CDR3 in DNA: TGTGCCACCAGTGACCCCAGGGTGAGCTCCTACGAGCAGTACTTC.